These 8 T cell receptor beta chains were sequenced from one sample in a study of blood T cell repertoires in COVID-19. The repertoire was sequenced with immunoSEQ multiplex PCR; TCRdb's copy has only in-frame clones and lacks some. The sample yields 100,000 to 150,000 clones, 80% to 90% seen once. Input material: PBMCs or T cells enriched from blood (not recorded which). All receptors derive from a woman in her 50s who had recovered from COVID-19.

V gene TRBV5-1 combines with J gene TRBJ2-3; TRBD2 matches at 10 bases. V was pared by 0 bases and J by 4 bases, with 5 bases of the junction left unmatched. The CDR3 covers 16 residues. Looked up from germline, CDR1 is SGHRS and CDR2 is YFSETQ. CDR3 in amino acids: CASSLALAGDPDTQYF. The CDR3 coding sequence is TGCGCCAGCAGCTTGGCCCTAGCGGGGGACCCAGATACGCAGTATTTT. The full variable domain, in which reference TRBV5-1 and TRBJ2-3 provide the parts outside the CDR3, is KAGVTQTPRYLIKTRGQQVTLSCSPISGHRSVSWYQQTPGQGLQFLFEYFSETQRNKGNFPGRFSGRQFSNSRSEMNVSTLELGDSALYLCASSLALAGDPDTQYFGPGTRLTVL.

V is TRBV29-1 and J is TRBJ1-2; 9 bases fit TRBD1. CDR3 length equals 14 residues. Unmatched junction bases numbered 3, after V lost 2 bases and J lost 2 bases. Germline V CDR1 and CDR2: SQVTM, ANQGSEA. The CDR3 loop reads CSVEKTGGNYGYTF. The CDR3 bases are TGCAGCGTTGAAAAGACAGGGGGAAACTATGGCTACACCTTC.

The CDR3 nucleotides are TGTGCCAGCAGTTTATCTAGGCCCCAGTGGGGCACAGCGAACACTGAAGCTTTCTTT. Its translation: CASSLSRPQWGTANTEAFF. The chain uses TRBV27 and TRBJ1-1; TRBD1 might be the D (5 bases). Germline V lookup: CDR1 MNHEY, CDR2 SMNVEV (reference sequence). The CDR3 contains 19 residues. With 0 bases removed from V and 1 base from J, the gap between germline ends came to 21 bases.

This rearrangement joins TRBV10-2 to TRBJ2-1, with TRBD2 as a possible D gene (6 bases). The germline V gene encodes CDR1 WSHSY and CDR2 SAAADI. This CDR3 contains 17 residues. V lost 4 bases, J lost 5 bases, and 21 bases lay in between. CDR3 loop: CASSAGDFAGRDNEQFF. The DNA for the CDR3 is TGCGCCAGCAGTGCGGGCGACTTTGCGGGGAGAGACAATGAGCAGTTCTTC.

The chain has TRBV5-1 and TRBJ1-1; TRBD1 aligns across 12 bases. CDR1 and CDR2 from the germline V gene are SGHRS and YFSETQ. V lost 4 bases and J lost 4; bases outside the gene matches: 2. The CDR3 sequence is 14 residues long. The CDR3: CASSRDRGLTEAFF. In nucleotides, the CDR3 is TGCGCCAGCAGCCGGGACAGGGGGCTCACTGAAGCTTTCTTT. Drawing the rest from reference TRBV5-1 and TRBJ1-1, the complete variable domain is KAGVTQTPRYLIKTRGQQVTLSCSPISGHRSVSWYQQTPGQGLQFLFEYFSETQRNKGNFPGRFSGRQFSNSRSEMNVSTLELGDSALYLCASSRDRGLTEAFFGQGTRLTVV.

This clone was found once. The chain employs TRBV3-1 (or the pseudogene TRBV3-2) and TRBJ1-1; weak D call: TRBD1 (5 bases). Germline V CDR1 and CDR2: LGHDT, YNNKEL (reference sequence). The V and J ends lost 3 bases and 2 bases respectively, with 7 bases between them. The CDR3 runs 13 residues. The chain's CDR3 is CASSHGGNTEAFF. The CDR3 nucleotides are TGTGCCAGCAGCCACGGGGGAAACACTGAAGCTTTCTTT.

This chain joins TRBV19 and TRBJ2-3; no clear D. The length of the CDR3 is 14 residues. Germline-derived CDR1 and CDR2 are LNHDA and SQIVND (reference sequence). V was cut by 7 bases and J by 0 bases, with 11 bases left in between. The CDR3 DNA reads as TGTGCCAGTAAACAGATGTCTAGCACAGATACGCAGTATTTT. The encoded protein is CASKQMSSTDTQYF.

This clone was counted a few times. The chain combines TRBV5-4 with TRBJ1-1; D is unresolved. V lost 4 bases and J 1 base, leaving 11 bases between the germline ends. Germline assignment: CDR1 SGHNT and CDR2 YYREEE (reference sequence). The CDR3 sequence is 14 residues long. CDR3: CASSKGGTNTEAFF. CDR3 bases: TGTGCCAGCAGCAAAGGAGGTACGAACACTGAAGCTTTCTTT.